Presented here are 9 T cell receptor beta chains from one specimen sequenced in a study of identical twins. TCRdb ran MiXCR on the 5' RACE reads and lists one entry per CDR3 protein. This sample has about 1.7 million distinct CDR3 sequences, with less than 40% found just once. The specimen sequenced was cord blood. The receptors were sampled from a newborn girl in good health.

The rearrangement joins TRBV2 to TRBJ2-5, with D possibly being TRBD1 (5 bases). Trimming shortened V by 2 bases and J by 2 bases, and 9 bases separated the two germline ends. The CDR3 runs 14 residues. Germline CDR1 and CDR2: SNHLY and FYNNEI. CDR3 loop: CASSEQGTQETQYF. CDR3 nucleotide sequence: TGTGCCAGCAGTGAACAGGGTACGCAAGAGACCCAGTACTTC.

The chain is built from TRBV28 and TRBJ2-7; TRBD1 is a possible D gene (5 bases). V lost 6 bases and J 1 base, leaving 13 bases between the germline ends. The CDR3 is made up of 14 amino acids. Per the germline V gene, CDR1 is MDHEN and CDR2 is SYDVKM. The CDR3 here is CASRPRQQSYEQYF. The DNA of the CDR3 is TGTGCCAGCAGACCTCGACAGCAATCCTACGAGCAGTACTTC.

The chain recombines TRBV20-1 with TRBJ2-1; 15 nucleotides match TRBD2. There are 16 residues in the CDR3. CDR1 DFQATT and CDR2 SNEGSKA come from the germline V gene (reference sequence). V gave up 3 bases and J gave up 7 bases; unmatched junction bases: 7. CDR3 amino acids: CSASQTGLAGGNEQFF. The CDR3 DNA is TGCAGTGCTAGTCAAACCGGACTAGCGGGGGGGAATGAGCAGTTCTTC.

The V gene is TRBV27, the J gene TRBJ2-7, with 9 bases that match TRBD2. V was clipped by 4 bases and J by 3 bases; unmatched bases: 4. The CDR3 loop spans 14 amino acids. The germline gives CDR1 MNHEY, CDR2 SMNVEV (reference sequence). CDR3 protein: CASSSSGNDYEQYF. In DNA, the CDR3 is TGTGCCAGCAGTTCTAGCGGGAATGACTACGAGCAGTACTTC.

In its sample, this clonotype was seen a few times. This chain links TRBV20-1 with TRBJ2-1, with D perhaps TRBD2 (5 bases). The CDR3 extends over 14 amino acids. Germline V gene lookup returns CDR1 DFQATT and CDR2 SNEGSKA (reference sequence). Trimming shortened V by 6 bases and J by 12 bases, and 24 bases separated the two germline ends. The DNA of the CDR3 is TGCAGTGCGTTTAGCGCGCCTCCCGGCAAGGGGCAGTTCTTC. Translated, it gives CSAFSAPPGKGQFF.

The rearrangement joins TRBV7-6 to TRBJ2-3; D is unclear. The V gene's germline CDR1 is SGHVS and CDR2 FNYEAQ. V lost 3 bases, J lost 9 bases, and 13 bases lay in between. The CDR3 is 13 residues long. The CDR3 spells CASSLSRVSTQYF. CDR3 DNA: TGTGCCAGCAGCTTGTCAAGGGTCAGCACGCAGTATTTT.

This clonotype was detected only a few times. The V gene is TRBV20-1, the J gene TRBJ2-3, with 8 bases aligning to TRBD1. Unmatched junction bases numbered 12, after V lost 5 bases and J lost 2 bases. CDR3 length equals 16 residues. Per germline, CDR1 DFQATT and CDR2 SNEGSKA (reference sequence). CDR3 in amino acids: CSAEPRGRGTTDTQYF. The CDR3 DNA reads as TGCAGTGCTGAGCCCAGGGGGCGCGGGACCACAGATACGCAGTATTTT.

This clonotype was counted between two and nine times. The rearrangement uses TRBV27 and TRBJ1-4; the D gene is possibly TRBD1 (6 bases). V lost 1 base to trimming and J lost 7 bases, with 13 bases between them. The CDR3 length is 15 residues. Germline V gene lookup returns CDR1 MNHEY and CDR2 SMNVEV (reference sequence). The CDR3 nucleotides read TGTGCCAGCAGTTTATTGGGGGGCTGGGGTGAAAAACTGTTTTTT. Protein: CASSLLGGWGEKLFF.

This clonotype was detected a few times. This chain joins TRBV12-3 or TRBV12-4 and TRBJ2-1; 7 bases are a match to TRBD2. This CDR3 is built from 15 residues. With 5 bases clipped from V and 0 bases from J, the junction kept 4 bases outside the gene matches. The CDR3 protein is CASSAGESSYNEQFF. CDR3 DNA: TGTGCCAGCAGTGCGGGGGAGAGCTCCTACAATGAGCAGTTCTTC.